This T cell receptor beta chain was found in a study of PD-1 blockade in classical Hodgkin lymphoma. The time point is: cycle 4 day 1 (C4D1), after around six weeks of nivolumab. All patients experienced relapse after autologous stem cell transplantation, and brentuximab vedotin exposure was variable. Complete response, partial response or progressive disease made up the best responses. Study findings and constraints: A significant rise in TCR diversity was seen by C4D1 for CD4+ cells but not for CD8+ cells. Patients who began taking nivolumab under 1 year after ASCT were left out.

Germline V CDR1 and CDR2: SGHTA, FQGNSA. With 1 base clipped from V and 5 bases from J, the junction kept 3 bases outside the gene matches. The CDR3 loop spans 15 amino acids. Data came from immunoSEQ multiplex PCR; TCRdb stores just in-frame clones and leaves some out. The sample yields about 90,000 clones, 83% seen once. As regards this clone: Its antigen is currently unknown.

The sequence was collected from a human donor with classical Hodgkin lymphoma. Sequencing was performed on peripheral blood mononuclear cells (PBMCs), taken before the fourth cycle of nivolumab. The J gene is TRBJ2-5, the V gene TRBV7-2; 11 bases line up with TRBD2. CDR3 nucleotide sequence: TGTGCCAGCAGCTTAGGTAGCGGGAGGGTGGAGACCCAGTACTTC. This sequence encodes CASSLGSGRVETQYF.